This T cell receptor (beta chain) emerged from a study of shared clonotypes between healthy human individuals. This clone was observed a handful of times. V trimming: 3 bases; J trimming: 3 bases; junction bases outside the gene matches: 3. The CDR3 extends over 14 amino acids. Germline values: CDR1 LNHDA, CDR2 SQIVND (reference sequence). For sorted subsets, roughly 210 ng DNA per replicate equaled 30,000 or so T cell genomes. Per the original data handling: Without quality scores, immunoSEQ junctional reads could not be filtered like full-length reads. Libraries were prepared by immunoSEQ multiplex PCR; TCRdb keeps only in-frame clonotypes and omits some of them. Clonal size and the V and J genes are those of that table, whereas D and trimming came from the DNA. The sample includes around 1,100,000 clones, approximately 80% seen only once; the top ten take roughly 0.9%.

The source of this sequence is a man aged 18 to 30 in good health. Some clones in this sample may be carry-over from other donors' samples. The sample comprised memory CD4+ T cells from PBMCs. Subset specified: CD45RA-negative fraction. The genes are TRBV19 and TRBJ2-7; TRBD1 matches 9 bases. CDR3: CASSMAGQGYEQYF. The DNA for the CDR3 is TGTGCCAGTAGTATGGCGGGACAGGGCTACGAGCAGTACTTC.